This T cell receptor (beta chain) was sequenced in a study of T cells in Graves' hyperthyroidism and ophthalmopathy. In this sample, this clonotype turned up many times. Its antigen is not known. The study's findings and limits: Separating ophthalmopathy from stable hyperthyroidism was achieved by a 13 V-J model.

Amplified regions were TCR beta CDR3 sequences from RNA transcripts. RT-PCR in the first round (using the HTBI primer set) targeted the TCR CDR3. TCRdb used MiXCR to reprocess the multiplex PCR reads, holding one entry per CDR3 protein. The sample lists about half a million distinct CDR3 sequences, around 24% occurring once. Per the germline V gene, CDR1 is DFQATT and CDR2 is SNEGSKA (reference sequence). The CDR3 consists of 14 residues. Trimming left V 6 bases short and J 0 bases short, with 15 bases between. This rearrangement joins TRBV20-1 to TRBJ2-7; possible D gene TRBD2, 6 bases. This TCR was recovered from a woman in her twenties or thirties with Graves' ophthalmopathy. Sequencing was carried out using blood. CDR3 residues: CSAPPGADSYEQYF. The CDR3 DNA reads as TGCAGTGCCCCGCCGGGAGCGGACTCCTACGAGCAGTACTTC.